These 17 T cell receptor beta chains share one sample of origin, sequenced in a study of response to subunit inactivated influenza vaccine. TCRdb re-called the RT-PCR reads with MiXCR, one entry per CDR3 protein. This sample has roughly 710,000 distinct CDR3 sequences, with about 14% found just once. The sample consisted of PBMCs from blood, taken 14 days before vaccination. These receptors all stem from a man aged 50-59 years who received an inactivated influenza vaccine.

For this clonotype: With a much larger clone just one base away, this may be a read error. V is TRBV24-1 and J is TRBJ2-2; D might be TRBD2 (5 bases). This CDR3 spans 12 amino acids. Germline CDR1 and CDR2: KGHDR and SFDVKD. The CDR3, as DNA: TGTGCCACCAGTGTACCCACCGGGGAGCTGGTTTTT. Its translation is CATSVPTGELVF.

This clonotype was seen only a few times. This rearrangement joins TRBV6-1 to TRBJ2-7; D is unresolved. Trimming removed 10 bases from V and 1 base from J, with 17 bases in between. Germline CDR1 reads MNHNS; CDR2 reads SASEGT. The CDR3 is made up of 14 amino acids. The CDR3 protein is CATARGGTSYEQYF. CDR3 coding DNA: TGTGCCACCGCACGAGGTGGCACTTCCTACGAGCAGTACTTC.

The CDR3 sequence: CASSNLGGEETQYF. DNA for the CDR3: TGTGCCAGCAGTAACTTGGGGGGTGAGGAGACCCAGTACTTC. The J gene is TRBJ2-5, the V gene TRBV2; D possibly corresponds to TRBD2 (6 bases). The V gene's germline CDR1 is SNHLY and CDR2 FYNNEI. The CDR3 extends over 14 amino acids. V shed 5 bases and J shed 5 bases, with 15 bases lying between them. Looking up the rest from reference TRBV2 and TRBJ2-5 gives the full variable domain: EPEVTQTPSHQVTQMGQEVILRCVPISNHLYFYWYRQILGQKVEFLVSFYNNEISEKSEIFDDQFSVERPDGSNFTLKIRSTKLEDSAMYFCASSNLGGEETQYFGPGTRLLVL.

V gene TRBV29-1 combines with J gene TRBJ2-5, with 8 bases aligning to TRBD1. Germline loops: CDR1 SQVTM, CDR2 ANQGSEA. This CDR3 contains 12 residues. Germline trimming cut 6 bases from V and 4 bases from J; bases unmatched to any gene: 4. In nucleotides, the CDR3 is TGCAGCGTCGCCGACAGGGGAGAGACCCAGTACTTC. It specifies CSVADRGETQYF.

The V gene is TRBV18, the J gene TRBJ2-1, with 8 bases matching TRBD2. Losses at the gene ends were 5 bases for V and 9 bases for J; bases not matched to a gene: 12. Germline V CDR1 and CDR2: KGHSH, LQKENI. This CDR3 is 15 amino acids long. CDR3 in DNA: TGTGCCAGCTCATCACTAGCGGTAGTCGACATTGAGCAGTTCTTC. This gives the protein CASSSLAVVDIEQFF.

This clonotype has a count of ten or more. The genes are TRBV12-3 or TRBV12-4 and TRBJ2-3; TRBD1 aligns across 10 bases. This CDR3 has 14 residues. The junction had 7 bases not matched to a gene; V was cut back by 8 bases and J by 5 bases. This CDR3 is CASVDRGLVDTQYF. The CDR3 nucleotides read TGTGCCAGCGTTGACAGGGGGCTAGTAGATACGCAGTATTTT.

This chain uses TRBV11-3 with TRBJ2-7, with unresolved D. The CDR3 has 11 residues. Germline V gives CDR1 SGHNT, CDR2 YENEEA. The CDR3 sequence: CARESSYEQYF. The CDR3 DNA reads as TGTGCTCGAGAGAGCTCCTACGAGCAGTACTTC.

This clonotype occurred a few times. The J gene is TRBJ1-4, the V gene TRBV7-9; TRBD1 agrees at 7 bases. The CDR3 covers 16 residues. V trimming: 5 bases; J trimming: 3 bases; junction bases outside the gene matches: 9. The germline V gene has CDR1 SEHNR and CDR2 FQNEAQ (reference sequence). CDR3 protein: CASSPQGGNPNEKLFF. CDR3 in DNA: TGTGCCAGCAGCCCCCAGGGGGGAAACCCTAATGAAAAACTGTTTTTT.

V usage is TRBV10-3 and J usage is TRBJ2-5; D is perhaps TRBD2 (5 bases). The CDR3 loop spans 17 amino acids. Trimming removed 3 bases from V and 2 bases from J, with 19 bases in between. Germline CDR1 and CDR2: ENHRY and SYGVKD. CDR3: CAISDEVRSGNQETQYF. The CDR3 nucleotides read TGTGCCATCAGTGACGAGGTGCGGTCGGGGAATCAAGAGACCCAGTACTTC.

The gene calls are TRBV7-2 and TRBJ2-1; TRBD1 aligns across 9 bases. Germline CDR1 SGHTA, CDR2 FQGNSA. The V and J ends lost 1 base and 4 bases, in that order; junction bases with no gene match: 5. The CDR3 is 16 residues long. CDR3 nucleotide sequence: TGTGCCAGCAGCTTAGACGGGACAGGGATATACAATGAGCAGTTCTTC. It codes for CASSLDGTGIYNEQFF. The complete variable domain, with remaining parts taken from reference TRBV7-2 and TRBJ2-1, reads GAGVSQSPSNKVTEKGKDVELRCDPISGHTALYWYRQSLGQGLEFLIYFQGNSAPDKSGLPSDRFSAERTGGSVSTLTIQRTQQEDSAVYLCASSLDGTGIYNEQFFGPGTRLTVL.

This clonotype was recorded many times. The chain employs TRBV12-3 or TRBV12-4 and TRBJ2-1; possibly TRBD2 for D (7 bases). The CDR3 loop spans 14 amino acids. V lost 7 bases and J 11 bases, leaving 21 bases between the germline ends. CDR3 sequence: CASTPGGWGAKQFF. The CDR3 nucleotides read TGTGCCAGCACCCCCGGGGGGTGGGGGGCGAAGCAGTTCTTC.

This clonotype was counted between two and nine times. The rearrangement joins TRBV9 to TRBJ2-1; D remains ambiguous. This CDR3 region has 14 residues. V dropped 2 bases and J dropped 4 bases, with 10 bases sitting between them. Germline CDR1 is SGDLS and CDR2 is YYNGEE. Here the CDR3 reads CASSVSGRYNEQFF. The CDR3 DNA reads TGTGCCAGCAGCGTTTCCGGACGGTACAATGAGCAGTTCTTC.

This clonotype turned up a few times. The genes are TRBV29-1 and TRBJ2-1; D is unclear. V lost 5 bases and J lost 6, with 11 bases in between. Germline CDR1 and CDR2: SQVTM and ANQGSEA. This CDR3 comprises 12 residues. CDR3 region: CSVLLPGNEQFF. CDR3 coding DNA: TGCAGCGTTCTACTACCGGGCAATGAGCAGTTCTTC.

This clonotype was detected ten times or more. The chain links TRBV2 to TRBJ2-3; no clear D. Germline loops: CDR1 SNHLY, CDR2 FYNNEI. Trimming left V 2 bases short and J 5 bases short, with 17 bases between. The CDR3 totals 16 residues. This chain's CDR3 is CASSEYISGDLDTQYF. The CDR3, as DNA: TGTGCCAGCAGTGAATATATATCCGGTGACTTAGATACGCAGTATTTT.

The table lists this clonotype with a few counts. The rearrangement joins TRBV6-2 or TRBV6-3 to TRBJ1-5; the match to TRBD1 covers 8 bases. Per the germline V gene, CDR1 is MNHEY and CDR2 is SVGEGT. This CDR3 is built from 16 residues. The V segment lost 0 bases and the J segment 5 bases; nucleotides outside the gene matches: 6. The DNA for the CDR3 is TGTGCCAGCAGTTACTCGTATAACAGGGGGGATCAGCCCCAGCATTTT. This codes for CASSYSYNRGDQPQHF.

This clonotype occurred a few times. The J gene is TRBJ2-2, the V gene TRBV12-3 or TRBV12-4, with D possibly being TRBD1 or TRBD2 (5 bases each). V lost 5 bases and J 7 bases, leaving 11 bases between the germline ends. This CDR3 spans 13 amino acids. CDR3 sequence: CASSPGARGELFF. For the CDR3, the DNA is TGTGCCAGCAGTCCCGGGGCGCGCGGGGAGCTGTTTTTT.

This clonotype has more than one count but fewer than ten. This sequence joins TRBV2 and TRBJ1-2; D is undetermined. CDR3 size: 12 residues. Germline V gene sequence: CDR1 SNHLY, CDR2 FYNNEI. V was clipped by 7 bases and J by 4 bases, with 10 bases between them. The CDR3 is CASTTRSYGYTF. The CDR3 DNA sequence: TGTGCCAGCACAACCAGGAGCTATGGCTACACCTTC.